The 29 T cell receptor beta chains below come from one sample, sequenced in a study of cytomegalovirus exposure and HLA in healthy donors. Researchers ran the PCR with 60 Vbeta and 13 Jbeta primers. Sequencing was performed with immunoSEQ multiplex PCR; in TCRdb, only in-frame clones are kept and a portion is missing. This table holds about 150,000 clones, about 79% found once. Sequenced input: PBMCs. The receptors were gathered from a female donor in good health and CMV-seropositive.

The CDR3: CASRHITTGTNTEAFF. The CDR3 DNA follows: TGTGCCAGCAGGCACATAACAACAGGGACGAACACTGAAGCTTTCTTT. The chain recombines TRBV5-4 with TRBJ1-1, with D possibly TRBD1 on 6 matching bases. This CDR3 is 16 amino acids long. The V gene lost 5 bases and the J gene lost 1 base, with 18 bases spanning the gap. Germline V gene lookup returns CDR1 SGHNT and CDR2 YYREEE (reference sequence).

V usage is TRBV2 and J usage is TRBJ2-3; TRBD2 is a possible D gene (6 bases). Germline CDR1 SNHLY, CDR2 FYNNEI. The CDR3 covers 16 residues. Trimming shortened V by 0 bases and J by 1 base, and 11 bases separated the two germline ends. The chain's CDR3 is CASSEARGIGTDTQYF. CDR3 coding DNA: TGTGCCAGCAGTGAAGCTCGGGGGATTGGCACAGATACGCAGTATTTT.

This clone was seen a handful of times. The CDR3 nucleotides are TGTGCCAGCAGCCAAGAGCCAGGGGGCGCAGAGACCCAGTACTTC. Translation: CASSQEPGGAETQYF. The chain joins TRBV4-2 to TRBJ2-5, with 8 bases identical to TRBD1. V shed 0 bases and J 4 bases; nucleotides not matched to a gene: 4. CDR1 is LGHNA, CDR2 YNFKEQ, per germline. The CDR3 runs 15 residues.

The V gene is TRBV11-2, the J gene TRBJ1-1; TRBD1 aligns across 11 bases. In germline, CDR1 is SGHAT, CDR2 FQNNGV. The CDR3 runs to 16 residues. J gave up 11 bases and V 5 bases, and 16 bases lay outside the gene matches. For the CDR3, the DNA is TGTGCCAGCAGCCCCCTCCGGGGACAGGGGGAATTCATGGCTTTCTTT. Its translation: CASSPLRGQGEFMAFF.

CDR3 amino acids: CAWSVGGALTDTQYF. CDR3 DNA: TGTGCCTGGAGTGTGGGGGGTGCACTCACAGATACGCAGTATTTT. The V gene is TRBV30, the J gene TRBJ2-3; D perhaps matches TRBD2 (6 bases). Trimming pared 0 bases from V and 2 bases from J, leaving 12 bases between. Germline V gene data show CDR1 as GTSNPN and CDR2 as SVGIG (reference sequence). This CDR3 is 15 amino acids long. The entire variable domain, with the rest obtained from reference TRBV30 and TRBJ2-3, is as follows: SQTIHQWPATLVQPVGSPLSLECTVEGTSNPNLYWYRQAAGRGLQLLFYSVGIGQISSEVPQNLSASRPQDRQFILSSKKLLLSDSGFYLCAWSVGGALTDTQYFGPGTRLTVL.

The chain combines TRBV18 with TRBJ1-4, with a weak D call TRBD1 (6 bases). The CDR3 totals 18 residues. Trimming stripped 3 bases from V and 5 bases from J, with 22 bases between. Germline CDR1 is KGHSH and CDR2 is LQKENI. CDR3 sequence: CASSPTQGRGGGNEKLFF. CDR3 nucleotides: TGTGCCAGCTCACCGACTCAAGGCAGGGGAGGGGGAAATGAAAAACTGTTTTTT.

The V call is TRBV6-5, the J call TRBJ1-1; TRBD1 matches at 9 bases. This CDR3 is 14 amino acids long. Germline V gene sequence: CDR1 MNHEY, CDR2 SVGAGI. Germline trimming cut 5 bases from V and 5 bases from J; bases unmatched to any gene: 6. The CDR3 coding sequence is TGTGCCAGCAGTGATTCGACAGGGGGAACTGAAGCTTTCTTT. Protein sequence: CASSDSTGGTEAFF.

The chain carries TRBV5-1 and TRBJ2-1, with 8 bases identical to TRBD2. V lost 2 bases to trimming and J lost 4 bases; unmatched junction nucleotides: 8. Per germline, CDR1 SGHRS and CDR2 YFSETQ. This CDR3 is 16 amino acids long. CDR3 nucleotide sequence: TGCGCCAGCAGCTTCACTGAACTAGCGGCTTACAATGAGCAGTTCTTC. It translates to CASSFTELAAYNEQFF.

This clone occurred a few times. The rearrangement links TRBV7-9 to TRBJ1-2, with a weak D call TRBD1 (6 bases). Trimming removed 5 bases at V and 6 bases at J, with 13 bases between. The CDR3 extends over 13 amino acids. The germline CDR1 and CDR2 sequences are SEHNR and FQNEAQ (reference sequence). CDR3 sequence (DNA): TGTGCCAGCAGCGCCGATTACAGGGATGGCTACACCTTC. Translation gives CASSADYRDGYTF. Filled out from reference TRBV7-9 and TRBJ1-2, the complete variable domain reads DTGVSQNPRHKITKRGQNVTFRCDPISEHNRLYWYRQTLGQGPEFLTYFQNEAQLEKSRLLSDRFSAERPKGSFSTLEIQRTEQGDSAMYLCASSADYRDGYTFGSGTRLTVV.

This clone was seen more than once but under ten times. This chain links TRBV21-1 with TRBJ2-7; the table's D call, TRBD1, was not checked against the DNA. TRBV21-1 is termed a pseudogene. This CDR3 spans 14 amino acids. CDR3 sequence (DNA): TGTGCCAGCAGCATATGGGACAAAGCCTACGAGCAGTACTTC. Translating it yields CASSIWDKAYEQYF.

This clone showed up just a few times. The chain is built from TRBV25-1 and TRBJ1-2; 10 bases map to TRBD1. V shed 3 bases and J 2 bases; nucleotides not matched to a gene: 3. The V gene's germline CDR1 is MGHDK and CDR2 SYGVNS. The CDR3 sequence is 15 residues long. As DNA, the CDR3 is TGTGCCAGCAGTGAGTGGACAGGGGGGAACTATGGCTACACCTTC. Amino acid sequence: CASSEWTGGNYGYTF.

There are a few counts of this clone. The V gene is TRBV2, the J gene TRBJ2-7, with 9 bases identical to TRBD1. V lost 8 bases, J lost 2 bases, and 1 base stayed unmatched. CDR3 length equals 12 residues. Germline CDR1 is SNHLY and CDR2 is FYNNEI. CDR3 protein: CASGQGTYEQYF. In DNA form, the CDR3 reads TGTGCCAGCGGACAGGGGACCTACGAGCAGTACTTC.

The rearrangement uses TRBV27 and TRBJ1-1; 7 bases agree with TRBD1. The CDR3 is 16 amino acids. Germline V CDR1 and CDR2: MNHEY, SMNVEV (reference sequence). J was trimmed by 0 bases and V by 3 bases; bases with no gene match: 7. As DNA, the CDR3 is TGTGCCAGCAGTTTTAGGGGACAGCGATTGAACACTGAAGCTTTCTTT. It translates to CASSFRGQRLNTEAFF.

This clone occurred a few times. The V gene is TRBV19, the J gene TRBJ2-2; D gene unclear. V gave up 7 bases and J gave up 0 bases, with 12 bases separating them. The germline CDR1 and CDR2 sequences are LNHDA and SQIVND (reference sequence). This CDR3 region has 15 residues. CDR3 nucleotide sequence: TGTGCCAGTAAAAGTGACACGACGAACACCGGGGAGCTGTTTTTT. Its translation is CASKSDTTNTGELFF.

The rearrangement uses TRBV19 and TRBJ2-7; weak D call: TRBD2 (6 bases). The V end lost 6 bases, the J end lost 2 bases, and 17 bases lay between the germline ends. The CDR3 is 15 residues long. The germline gives CDR1 LNHDA, CDR2 SQIVND (reference sequence). The CDR3 region has the DNA TGTGCCAGTAGCCGGGTAGCGGTCGGTGCCTACGAGCAGTACTTC. Translating it yields CASSRVAVGAYEQYF.

The genes are TRBV5-1 and TRBJ2-5, with 11 bases fitting TRBD2. After removal of 6 bases from V and 2 bases from J, the junction contained 9 bases not matched to a gene. In germline, CDR1 is SGHRS, CDR2 YFSETQ. CDR3 size: 16 residues. The CDR3 reads CASMPTSGGWQETQYF. CDR3 in DNA: TGCGCCAGCATGCCCACTAGCGGGGGTTGGCAAGAGACCCAGTACTTC.

V usage is TRBV7-2 and J usage is TRBJ1-5; 8 bases fit TRBD1. The CDR3 is 19 residues long. Germline CDR1 reads SGHTA; CDR2 reads FQGNSA. The junction had 15 bases not matched to a gene; V was cut back by 2 bases and J by 3 bases. The CDR3 is CASSLKGGTRGQFNQPQHF. CDR3 in DNA: TGTGCCAGCAGCTTAAAGGGAGGCACCAGGGGGCAATTCAATCAGCCCCAGCATTTT.

CDR3 sequence reads: CASSPIQVPGANVLTF. CDR3 coding DNA: TGTGCCAGCAGCCCTATACAGGTGCCCGGGGCCAACGTCCTGACTTTC. This chain links TRBV9 with TRBJ2-6; the D gene is possibly TRBD1 (5 bases). The V gene lost 4 bases and the J gene lost 4 bases, with 15 bases spanning the gap. CDR1 is SGDLS and CDR2 is YYNGEE in the germline V gene. This CDR3 region has 16 residues.

The chain joins TRBV29-1 to TRBJ2-3; 8 nucleotides match TRBD1. V dropped 6 bases and J dropped 2; count of bases not matched to a gene: 7. The CDR3 covers 14 residues. Germline values: CDR1 SQVTM, CDR2 ANQGSEA. CDR3 DNA: TGCAGCGTGGGGGACAGGCCTAACACAGATACGCAGTATTTT. Translating gives CSVGDRPNTDTQYF.

There are a few counts of this clone. The CDR3 protein is CASSEGGAANEKLFF. The CDR3 region has the DNA TGTGCCAGCAGTGAGGGAGGGGCCGCTAATGAAAAACTGTTTTTT. The chain links TRBV25-1 to TRBJ1-4; weak D call: TRBD1 (5 bases). Looked up from germline, CDR1 is MGHDK and CDR2 is SYGVNS. The CDR3 runs to 15 residues. V lost 3 bases and J 3 bases, leaving 11 bases between the germline ends.

This clone was observed a few times. The chain is built from TRBV5-1 and TRBJ1-1, with TRBD1 as a possible D gene (5 bases). Germline assignment: CDR1 SGHRS and CDR2 YFSETQ. Between the trimmed V and J ends, which lost 0 bases and 4 bases, there was a span of 10 bases. The CDR3 covers 14 residues. The CDR3 region is CASSLVGRGTEAFF. The CDR3 region has the DNA TGCGCCAGCAGCTTGGTGGGGAGGGGCACTGAAGCTTTCTTT.

The rearrangement joins TRBV14 to TRBJ2-5; no reliable D call. The V and J ends lost 1 base and 8 bases respectively, with 5 bases between them. This CDR3 spans 11 amino acids. CDR1 is SGHDN, CDR2 FVKESK, per germline. CDR3: CASSQAGTQYF. The CDR3 bases are TGTGCCAGCAGCCAAGCAGGAACCCAGTACTTC.

A few counts support this clone. The chain couples TRBV6-5 to TRBJ2-7, with 8 bases that match TRBD2. V was clipped by 6 bases and J by 6 bases; unmatched bases: 13. Looked up from germline, CDR1 is MNHEY and CDR2 is SVGAGI. The CDR3 contains 15 residues. This CDR3 is CASSRAEERGIEQYF. For the CDR3, the DNA is TGTGCCAGCAGCCGGGCCGAAGAGCGGGGGATCGAGCAGTACTTC.

J is TRBJ1-2 and V is TRBV14, with TRBD1 identical over 9 bases. This CDR3 contains 15 residues. Germline V gene data show CDR1 as SGHDN and CDR2 as FVKESK. J gave up 8 bases and V 7 bases, and 14 bases lay outside the gene matches. The CDR3 DNA is TGTGCCAGCAACCATAAACCGGGACAGGGTGGCGGCTACACCTTC. Translation: CASNHKPGQGGGYTF.

This chain links TRBV13 with TRBJ2-3; TRBD2 aligns across 8 bases. With 4 bases clipped from V and 3 bases from J, the junction kept 12 bases outside the gene matches. Germline CDR1 PRHDT, CDR2 FYEKMQ (reference sequence). The CDR3 has 17 amino acids. CDR3 nucleotide sequence: TGTGCCAGCAGCTCAATATCTATTGGACTAGCAACAGATACGCAGTATTTT. Residues: CASSSISIGLATDTQYF.

The J gene is TRBJ2-3, the V gene TRBV30; TRBD2 agrees at 11 bases. The CDR3 totals 18 residues. Germline V CDR1 and CDR2: GTSNPN, SVGIG (reference sequence). V shed 2 bases and J 4 bases; nucleotides not matched to a gene: 14. The CDR3 nucleotides read TGTGCCTGGAGTCCACCTTTTTTGGGGACTAGCGGAGCAGATACGCAGTATTTT. The encoded protein is CAWSPPFLGTSGADTQYF.

The chain combines TRBV18 with TRBJ2-2; 7 positions agree with TRBD2. Germline CDR1 is KGHSH and CDR2 is LQKENI. With V trimmed by 1 base and J by 1 base, 9 bases remained unmatched. This CDR3 has 18 residues. In DNA, the CDR3 is TGTGCCAGCTCACCACGAGTCGCTAGCGGTGTGAACACCGGGGAGCTGTTTTTT. Translating it yields CASSPRVASGVNTGELFF.

This rearrangement joins TRBV18 to TRBJ1-1; no definite D call. Germline-derived CDR1 and CDR2 are KGHSH and LQKENI. The CDR3 is 14 amino acids. V was pared by 3 bases and J by 4 bases, with 12 bases between. For the CDR3, the DNA is TGTGCCAGCTCACCGGAACAAGGAGGCACTGAAGCTTTCTTT. This gives the protein CASSPEQGGTEAFF.

The chain links TRBV19 to TRBJ1-5, with D perhaps TRBD1 (5 bases). Per germline, CDR1 LNHDA and CDR2 SQIVND (reference sequence). This CDR3 contains 15 residues. Deletions cut 2 bases from V and 4 bases from J, with 12 bases between. CDR3 amino acids: CASSIIWQGNQPQHF. DNA of the CDR3: TGTGCCAGTAGTATAATTTGGCAGGGAAATCAGCCCCAGCATTTT.